Following are 25 T cell receptor beta chains from one sample sequenced in a study of T cells after yellow fever vaccination. TCRdb passed the 5' RACE reads through MiXCR, listing each CDR3 protein once. Of some 250,000 distinct CDR3 sequences listed, 3.6% are singletons. The sequencing used PBMCs, collected 15 days after the yellow fever booster vaccination. These receptors were collected from a man between 18 and 35 years old who received the YFV17D yellow fever vaccine.

This clonotype was detected many times. The chain joins TRBV20-1 to TRBJ1-1; 7 nucleotides match TRBD1. The CDR3 extends over 16 amino acids. Germline V lookup: CDR1 DFQATT, CDR2 SNEGSKA (reference sequence). Trimming at V came to 6 bases and at J to 1 base, leaving 14 bases not matched to a gene. The CDR3 loop is CSARGGQLSGNTEAFF. The CDR3 nucleotides read TGCAGTGCCCGGGGGGGACAGTTATCGGGGAACACTGAAGCTTTCTTT.

This clonotype was seen repeatedly, ten times or more. The V and J genes are TRBV5-5 and TRBJ2-7; perhaps D is TRBD1 or TRBD2 (5 bases each). CDR3 length: 9 amino acids. The germline V gene has CDR1 SGHKS and CDR2 YYEKEE (reference sequence). The V gene lost 10 bases and the J gene lost 6 bases, with 8 bases spanning the gap. DNA of the CDR3: TGTGCCCGAGGGGCCGAGCAGTACGTC. Amino acid sequence: CARGAEQYV.

This clonotype has a count of ten or more. V gene TRBV18 combines with J gene TRBJ2-3; D ambiguous. Germline V lookup: CDR1 KGHSH, CDR2 LQKENI. CDR3 size: 13 residues. V shed 5 bases and J shed 6 bases, with 12 bases lying between them. CDR3 DNA: TGTGCCAGCTCATCCAGCCAGCTGGATACGCAGTATTTT. This gives the protein CASSSSQLDTQYF.

Remarks on this clonotype: Just one base apart from a much larger clone, this may be a read error. The chain carries TRBV7-2 and TRBJ2-5, with D unclear. The CDR3 is 13 residues long. Trimming removed 5 bases at V and 5 bases at J, with 12 bases between. Germline CDR1 and CDR2: SGHTA and FQGNSA. The CDR3 DNA sequence: TGTGCCAGCAGCCCCGTTGTCAGGGAGACCCAGTACTTC. Encoded protein: CASSPVVRETQYF. Full variable domain (remainder filled in from reference TRBV7-2 and TRBJ2-5): GAGVSQSPSNKVTEKGKDVELRCDPISGHTALYWYRQSLGQGLEFLIYFQGNSAPDKSGLPSDRFSAERTGGSVSTLTIQRTQQEDSAVYLCASSPVVRETQYFGPGTRLLVL.

At least ten counts were recorded for this clonotype. The rearrangement uses TRBV12-3 or TRBV12-4 and TRBJ2-5, with 9 bases fitting TRBD2. The CDR3 covers 15 residues. The V segment lost 2 bases and the J segment 5 bases; nucleotides outside the gene matches: 6. The DNA of the CDR3 is TGTGCCAGCAGTTTAAGCGGGGGGCCTTGGGAGACCCAGTACTTC. Its protein product is CASSLSGGPWETQYF.

This clonotype has just a few counts. The chain recombines TRBV10-1 with TRBJ2-5; TRBD2 matches at 13 bases. The CDR3 length is 17 residues. Looked up from germline, CDR1 is WNHNN and CDR2 is SYGVQD (reference sequence). With 6 bases clipped from V and 4 bases from J, the junction kept 11 bases outside the gene matches. In DNA form, the CDR3 reads TGCGCCAGCAGAGGGACTAGCGGGGCCCGGCCCGGAGAGACCCAGTACTTC. Encoded protein: CASRGTSGARPGETQYF.

This clonotype was seen ten or more times. J is TRBJ2-1 and V is TRBV19, with D perhaps matching TRBD2 (6 bases). V was pared by 6 bases and J by 5 bases, with 17 bases between. Germline V gene lookup returns CDR1 LNHDA and CDR2 SQIVND (reference sequence). CDR3 size: 15 residues. CDR3 amino acids: CASSLGGRSHNEQFF. As DNA, the CDR3 is TGTGCCAGTAGCCTCGGGGGTCGGAGCCACAATGAGCAGTTCTTC.

This clonotype was recorded at least ten times. This chain uses TRBV2 with TRBJ1-6; TRBD1 might be the D (6 bases). With 6 bases removed from V and 11 bases from J, the gap between germline ends came to 17 bases. The CDR3 has 14 amino acids. Germline assignment: CDR1 SNHLY and CDR2 FYNNEI. The DNA of the CDR3 is TGTGCCAGCAGAGGACAGAGTTTGGGGCCACCCCTCCACTTT. Translating gives CASRGQSLGPPLHF.

Comments on this clonotype: Being one base from a much bigger clone, this may be a read error. The V call is TRBV6-2 or TRBV6-3, the J call TRBJ2-7; no definite D call. The germline CDR1 and CDR2 sequences are MNHEY and SVGEGT. V was cut by 4 bases and J by 7 bases, with 17 bases left in between. The CDR3 has 14 amino acids. For the CDR3, the DNA is TGTGCCAGCAGTTTCGGCGTGTGGGTAGGGGAGCAGTACGTC. This codes for CASSFGVWVGEQYV.

The sample holds a few counts of this clonotype. The chain employs TRBV6-2 or TRBV6-3 and TRBJ1-6; D perhaps matches TRBD1 (5 bases). The CDR3 is 13 amino acids. The germline gives CDR1 MNHEY, CDR2 SVGEGT. Trimming took 4 bases from V and 11 from J, leaving 12 bases between them. The CDR3 loop reads CASSSGYSAPLHF. The CDR3 DNA reads as TGTGCCAGCAGTTCAGGGTATTCCGCACCCCTCCACTTT.

At least ten counts were recorded for this clonotype. The CDR3 sequence is CASSVHLMNTEAFF. CDR3 nucleotide sequence: TGTGCCAGCAGTGTGCATCTTATGAACACTGAAGCTTTCTTT. V and J are TRBV6-1 and TRBJ1-1, with D uncertain. This CDR3 is built from 14 residues. V was shortened by 4 bases and J by 0 bases, with 9 bases between the two germline ends. In germline, CDR1 is MNHNS, CDR2 SASEGT.

This clonotype occurred a few times. The CDR3 reads CANLLYGYTF. The CDR3 DNA follows: TGTGCCAACTTACTCTATGGCTACACCTTC. This chain links TRBV19 with TRBJ1-2; unclear D gene. Per the germline V gene, CDR1 is LNHDA and CDR2 is SQIVND (reference sequence). Deletions cut 10 bases from V and 4 bases from J, with 7 bases between. The CDR3 has 10 residues. Drawing the rest from reference TRBV19 and TRBJ1-2, the complete variable domain is DGGITQSPKYLFRKEGQNVTLSCEQNLNHDAMYWYRQDPGQGLRLIYYSQIVNDFQKGDIAEGYSVSREKKESFPLTVTSAQKNPTAFYLCANLLYGYTFGSGTRLTVV.

V and J are TRBV6-5 and TRBJ1-2; 7 positions match TRBD1. CDR1 and CDR2 from the germline V gene are MNHEY and SVGAGI. The V segment lost 6 bases and the J segment 2 bases; nucleotides outside the gene matches: 6. The CDR3 loop spans 14 amino acids. CDR3 sequence: CASSPTGTNYGYTF. The DNA of the CDR3 is TGTGCCAGCAGCCCGACAGGGACCAACTATGGCTACACCTTC.

This clonotype came up many times. This chain connects TRBV20-1 to TRBJ1-3; no firm D call. Germline assignment: CDR1 DFQATT and CDR2 SNEGSKA (reference sequence). V lost 6 bases to trimming and J lost 0 bases, with 18 bases between them. The CDR3 covers 16 residues. The CDR3 sequence: CSAYLPQVGSGNTIYF. The CDR3 DNA sequence: TGCAGTGCCTACCTTCCCCAGGTCGGCTCTGGAAACACCATATATTTT.

This clonotype was found many times. The rearrangement uses TRBV20-1 and TRBJ2-7, with 10 bases identical to TRBD1. Germline CDR1 DFQATT, CDR2 SNEGSKA (reference sequence). CDR3 length: 13 amino acids. V shed 5 bases and J 2 bases; nucleotides not matched to a gene: 3. The CDR3 sequence is CSALGQGPYEQYV. For the CDR3, the DNA is TGCAGTGCTCTGGGACAGGGGCCCTACGAGCAGTACGTC.

This clonotype has at least ten counts. V and J are TRBV5-1 and TRBJ1-4; D ambiguous. This CDR3 contains 15 residues. Trimming cost V 0 bases and J 8 bases, with 14 bases left between them. Germline V gives CDR1 SGHRS, CDR2 YFSETQ. CDR3 sequence reads: CASSLGASLQEKLFF. DNA for the CDR3: TGCGCCAGCAGCTTGGGGGCGAGTCTTCAGGAAAAACTGTTTTTT.

Points on this clonotype: Given a much more abundant clone one base away, this may be a read error. The chain employs TRBV15 and TRBJ2-7; 9 bases are shared with TRBD1. The CDR3 runs to 14 residues. CDR1 and CDR2 (germline): LNHNV, YYDKDF (reference sequence). The junction had 7 bases not matched to a gene; V was cut back by 0 bases and J by 10 bases. CDR3 sequence (DNA): TGTGCCACCAGCAGAGACACGGACAGGGGCATTCAGTACGTC. Translated, it gives CATSRDTDRGIQYV.

The chain uses TRBV30 and TRBJ1-4, with D hard to call. Germline loops: CDR1 GTSNPN, CDR2 SVGIG (reference sequence). Deletions cut 1 base from V and 2 bases from J, with 14 bases between. CDR3 length: 16 residues. The CDR3 coding sequence is TGTGCCTGGAGTGGACCCGAACTGGGCACTAATGAAAAACTGTTTTTT. Translation: CAWSGPELGTNEKLFF. Filled out from reference TRBV30 and TRBJ1-4, the complete variable domain reads SQTIHQWPATLVQPVGSPLSLECTVEGTSNPNLYWYRQAAGRGLQLLFYSVGIGQISSEVPQNLSASRPQDRQFILSSKKLLLSDSGFYLCAWSGPELGTNEKLFFGSGTQLSVL.

The table lists this clonotype with many counts. The chain is built from TRBV12-3 or TRBV12-4 and TRBJ1-2, with 8 bases matching TRBD1. V was clipped by 6 bases and J by 7 bases; unmatched bases: 13. The CDR3 contains 15 residues. This CDR3 reads CASSHTDRGISGYTF. The DNA of the CDR3 is TGTGCCAGCAGCCACACCGACAGGGGAATAAGTGGCTACACCTTC.

This clonotype was seen many times. The chain is built from TRBV7-3 and TRBJ2-7; 9 nucleotides agree with TRBD1. The CDR3 totals 15 residues. Trimming removed 4 bases from V and 5 bases from J; junction bases left unmatched: 9. Per the germline V gene, CDR1 is SGHTA and CDR2 is FQGTGA. CDR3 DNA: TGTGCCAGCAGCTCTTGCCGGGACAGGGTTGACGAGCAGTACGTC. Translation gives CASSSCRDRVDEQYV.

In its sample, this clonotype was seen many times. The V gene is TRBV6-5, the J gene TRBJ1-6; unclear D gene. The ends were cut back, 0 bases at V and 0 bases at J, with 12 bases in the middle. Looked up from germline, CDR1 is MNHEY and CDR2 is SVGAGI. The CDR3 consists of 18 residues. CDR3 loop: CASSYSLRWSSYNSPLHF. CDR3 DNA: TGTGCCAGCAGTTACTCGCTCAGGTGGAGCTCCTATAATTCACCCCTCCACTTT.

This clonotype has at least ten counts. This chain uses TRBV12-3 or TRBV12-4 with TRBJ2-2; D may be TRBD2 (5 bases). V gave up 6 bases and J gave up 1 base, with 12 bases separating them. The CDR3 totals 15 residues. CDR3 in amino acids: CASSPGSLNTGELFF. In DNA, the CDR3 is TGTGCCAGCAGCCCGGGATCCCTGAACACCGGGGAGCTGTTTTTT.

This clonotype came up many times. The DNA for the CDR3 is TGTGCCAGCAGTTTTCAGCCTAGTCAAGGCTACACCTTC. Protein: CASSFQPSQGYTF. The rearrangement uses TRBV12-3 or TRBV12-4 and TRBJ1-2; D unresolved. The ends were cut back, 3 bases at V and 8 bases at J, with 13 bases in the middle. The CDR3 spans 13 residues.

In this sample, this clonotype turned up many times. V is TRBV7-3 and J is TRBJ2-1; D perhaps matches TRBD1 (6 bases). There are 16 residues in the CDR3. V lost 0 bases and J 3 bases, leaving 12 bases between the germline ends. CDR1 SGHTA and CDR2 FQGTGA come from the germline V gene. CDR3 in DNA: TGTGCCAGCAGCTTAACCCCGGACAGAGACTACAATGAGCAGTTCTTC. This sequence encodes CASSLTPDRDYNEQFF.

The rearrangement links TRBV5-6 to TRBJ2-5; TRBD2 might be the D (6 bases). Germline CDR1 reads SGHDT; CDR2 reads YYEEEE. The V end lost 0 bases, the J end lost 1 base, and 13 bases lay between the germline ends. This CDR3 region has 16 residues. CDR3 protein: CASSLGGLGGQETQYF. CDR3 bases: TGTGCCAGCAGCTTGGGGGGCCTCGGGGGCCAAGAGACCCAGTACTTC.